The clone carrying this T cell receptor (beta chain) occurred a few times. The antigen is unknown. Looked up from germline, CDR1 is MNHNY and CDR2 is SVGAGI (reference sequence). The CDR3 is 14 amino acids. J gave up 7 bases and V 6 bases, and 6 bases lay outside the gene matches. These data are taken from a study of early T cells in non-severe SARS-CoV-2 infection. TCRdb passed the 5' RACE reads through MiXCR, listing each CDR3 protein once. This sample has 70,000 or so distinct CDR3 sequences; roughly an eighth occur once, and the top ten carry more than 13%. General study points: Private and CD4 specificities were missed by VDJdb matching, skewed to anti-spike CD8.

V gene TRBV6-6 combines with J gene TRBJ1-4, with 9 bases aligning to TRBD1. The receptor comes from an adult who was a healthcare worker with PCR-confirmed SARS-CoV-2 infection or an uninfected control (not recorded which). Sequencing was done on a sample of whole blood. CDR3 loop: CASRVTGGVEKLFF. CDR3 sequence (DNA): TGTGCCAGCAGAGTAACAGGGGGCGTTGAAAAACTGTTTTTT.